Many counts were recorded for the clone carrying this T cell receptor (beta chain). Antigen unknown. This sample was taken from a study of human T cells and chemical hapten exposure. Overall study findings and caveats: As patch test score rose, PT1 expanded TCR counts tended to rise as well.

This CDR3 has 15 residues. The germline gives CDR1 WSHSY, CDR2 SAAADI. The V gene end was trimmed by 6 bases and the J gene end by 3 bases; junction bases not matched to a gene: 7. In TCRdb, the RACE reads were re-called with MiXCR into one record per CDR3 protein. The sample comprises tens of thousands of distinct CDR3 sequences, around a tenth of which are singletons, and around 7% rests with the top ten. Time point denoted: patch test 2, 6 weeks after DPC sensitization. The treatment: therapeutic diphenylcyclopropenone sensitization with weekly scalp DPC. Alopecia patients, 18 to 70 years old and DPC-suitable, served as donors.

This clonotype originated in a woman between 50 and 59 years old with alopecia areata. Some clones in this sample may be carry-over from other donors' samples. The J gene is TRBJ2-3, the V gene TRBV10-2; 9 nucleotides agree with TRBD1. The sequencing used whole blood, collected in connection with sensitization to the hapten diphenylcyclopropenone (DPC). Here the CDR3 DNA reads TGCGCCAGCAGAGAGGGACAGGGAGAGACAGATACGCAGTATTTT. Translated, it gives CASREGQGETDTQYF.